This TCR beta chain is drawn from a study of human T cells and chemical hapten exposure. Whole-study findings and limits: A positive correlation with patch test score was found for PT1 expanded TCR counts. With regard to DPC sensitization, TCRs above 1 in 1000 frequency did not change. Compared to controls, expanded TCRs made significantly more large clusters of similar CDR3s.

At least ten counts were recorded for this clonotype. What it binds is not known. Time point noted: pre-sensitization, week 0. The sample's treatment: therapeutic diphenylcyclopropenone sensitization with weekly scalp DPC. TCRdb itself ran the RACE reads through MiXCR, one entry per CDR3 protein. The sample consists of about 380,000 distinct CDR3 sequences, less than 6.5% of them appearing once. Germline-derived CDR1 and CDR2 are SQVTM and ANQGSEA. There are 14 residues in the CDR3. With 0 bases removed from V and 8 bases from J, the gap between germline ends came to 16 bases. This specimen consisted of whole blood, obtained in connection with sensitization to the hapten diphenylcyclopropenone (DPC). This clonotype originated in a woman between 50 and 59 years old with alopecia areata. Some clones in this sample may be carry-over from other donors' samples. The chain recombines TRBV29-1 with TRBJ1-2; maybe TRBD1 (6 bases). The CDR3 DNA is TGCAGCGTTGAAGAAAGTGTTAGGGGGGGAGGCTACACCTTC. Protein sequence: CSVEESVRGGGYTF.